The 5 T cell receptor beta chains listed next were all sequenced from one sample in a study of somatic mutations in cytotoxic T cells in rheumatoid arthritis. Data came from immunoSEQ multiplex PCR; TCRdb stores just in-frame clones and leaves some out. The repertoire has approximately 14,000 clones, about 77% of them found once; the top ten carry 11% to 15%. The sample consisted of CD8+ T cells sorted from blood. The source is an adult with rheumatoid arthritis.

The rearrangement links TRBV11-2 to TRBJ2-5, with no clear D. The V and J ends lost 1 base and 3 bases respectively, with 6 bases between them. Per germline, CDR1 SGHAT and CDR2 FQNNGV. This CDR3 region has 13 residues. This CDR3 is CASSLVTEETQYF. CDR3 DNA sequence: TGTGCCAGCAGCTTAGTTACAGAAGAGACCCAGTACTTC. The full variable domain, with the rest looked up from reference TRBV11-2 and TRBJ2-5, is EAGVAQSPRYKIIEKRQSVAFWCNPISGHATLYWYQQILGQGPKLLIQFQNNGVVDDSQLPKDRFSAERLKGVDSTLKIQPAKLEDSAVYLCASSLVTEETQYFGPGTRLLVL.

The chain has TRBV6-6 and TRBJ2-7; D possibly corresponds to TRBD2 (6 bases). In germline, CDR1 is MNHNY, CDR2 SVGAGI (reference sequence). V shed 5 bases and J shed 5 bases, with 13 bases lying between them. The CDR3 totals 13 residues. CDR3 amino acids: CASSPEGPNEQYF. CDR3 DNA: TGTGCCAGCAGTCCGGAGGGACCCAACGAGCAGTACTTC.

The V and J genes are TRBV27 and TRBJ2-6; possibly TRBD2 for D (6 bases). Germline V gene data show CDR1 as MNHEY and CDR2 as SMNVEV (reference sequence). Trimming removed 8 bases from V and 2 bases from J, with 19 bases in between. The CDR3 runs to 17 residues. CDR3: CASPLRGGSPGANVLTF. The CDR3 DNA follows: TGTGCCAGCCCCCTGAGGGGAGGCTCCCCTGGGGCCAACGTCCTGACTTTC.

The chain uses TRBV11-2 and TRBJ2-7; a weak D match, TRBD2 (7 bases). CDR1 and CDR2 from the germline V gene are SGHAT and FQNNGV. V lost 6 bases and J 9 bases, leaving 18 bases between the germline ends. This CDR3 is built from 13 residues. The CDR3 protein is CASRGGGLGGQYF. CDR3 DNA sequence: TGTGCCAGCAGAGGGGGGGGCCTTGGTGGGCAGTACTTC.

The rearrangement links TRBV15 to TRBJ2-1; 9 bases align to TRBD2. Germline trimming cut 4 bases from V and 8 bases from J; bases unmatched to any gene: 6. CDR1 and CDR2 (germline): LNHNV, YYDKDF (reference sequence). This CDR3 contains 14 residues. This CDR3 is CATSTPSGKDEQFF. The CDR3 DNA is TGTGCCACCAGCACACCTAGCGGGAAGGATGAGCAGTTCTTC.